This T cell receptor beta chain came from a study of shared clonotypes between healthy human individuals. A remark on this clone: The antigen is unknown.

Sequencing was performed with immunoSEQ multiplex PCR; in TCRdb, only in-frame clones are kept and a portion is missing. The table shows 2 million to 2.5 million clones, with over 85% occurring only once. Study findings and constraints: Naive subsets usually exceeded memory subsets in estimated richness.

The CDR3 has 16 residues. Per germline, CDR1 SGHRS and CDR2 YFSETQ. V dropped 2 bases and J dropped 3 bases, with 14 bases sitting between them. The chain links TRBV5-1 to TRBJ1-4; D is possibly TRBD1 (5 bases). The receptor comes from a man between 18 and 29 years old in good health. The specimen was naive CD4+ T cells sorted from blood. Subset indicated: CD45RA+ positively selected. The CDR3 sequence is CASSFGGTVANEKLFF. The CDR3 DNA reads as TGCGCCAGCAGCTTTGGGGGGACGGTAGCTAATGAAAAACTGTTTTTT.